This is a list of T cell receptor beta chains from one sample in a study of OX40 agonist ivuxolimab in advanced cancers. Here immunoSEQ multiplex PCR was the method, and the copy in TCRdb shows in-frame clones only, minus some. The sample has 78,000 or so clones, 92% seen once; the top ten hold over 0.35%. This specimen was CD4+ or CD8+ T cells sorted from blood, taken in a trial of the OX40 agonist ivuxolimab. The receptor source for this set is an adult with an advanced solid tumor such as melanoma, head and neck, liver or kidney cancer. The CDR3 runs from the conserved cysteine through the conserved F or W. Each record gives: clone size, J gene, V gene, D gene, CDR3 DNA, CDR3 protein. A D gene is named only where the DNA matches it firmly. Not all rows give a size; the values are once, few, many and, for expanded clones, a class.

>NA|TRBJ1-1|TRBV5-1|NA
TGCGCCAGCCGGGAGGGTGGGGTGAACACTGAAGCTTTCTTT
CASREGGVNTEAFF
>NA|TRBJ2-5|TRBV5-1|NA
TGCGCCAGCAGTTTCGGACGGGGACAAGAGACCCAGTACTTC
CASSFGRGQETQYF
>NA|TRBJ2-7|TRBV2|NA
TGTGCCAGCAGTCCAAGACAGTACGAGCAGTACTTC
CASSPRQYEQYF
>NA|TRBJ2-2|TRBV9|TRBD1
TGTGCCAGCAGCGTAGTTAGTGGACAGGGGGCCTCCGGCACCGGGGAGCTGTTTTTT
CASSVVSGQGASGTGELFF
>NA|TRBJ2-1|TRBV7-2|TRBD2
TGTGCCAGCAGCTTAGTAGCGGGAGAGTCCTACAATGAGCAGTTCTTC
CASSLVAGESYNEQFF
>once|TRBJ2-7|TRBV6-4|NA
TGTGCCAGCAGTGACCTACGCACCCGTCAGCTTTACGAGCAGTACTTC
CASSDLRTRQLYEQYF
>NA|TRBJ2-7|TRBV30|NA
TGTGTCGAGGAAAGCCGCCTGGACTCCTCTAGCGTGAGCTCCTACGAGCAGTACTTC
CVEESRLDSSSVSSYEQYF
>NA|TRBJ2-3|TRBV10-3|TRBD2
TGTGCCATCGGGGGACTAGCGGGAGGGACTAGCACAGATACGCAGTATTTT
CAIGGLAGGTSTDTQYF
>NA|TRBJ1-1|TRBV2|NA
TGTGCCAGCAGTGATTGGGGCAGATTGAACACTGAAGCTTTCTTT
CASSDWGRLNTEAFF
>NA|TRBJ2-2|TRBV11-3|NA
TGTGCCAGCAGCTTCTCGGGAGACGTAACCGGGGAGCTGTTTTTT
CASSFSGDVTGELFF
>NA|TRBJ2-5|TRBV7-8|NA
TGTGCCAGCAGTCTAGGAAGCTTGTTGGGGGTGAGAGAGGAGACCCAGTACTTC
CASSLGSLLGVREETQYF
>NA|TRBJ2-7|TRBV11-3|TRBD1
TGTGCCAGCAGCAGGGGGCTGGAACACGGCTTC
CASSRGLEHGF
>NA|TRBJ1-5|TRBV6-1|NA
TGTGCCAGCAGCGATGGACTTAGCAATCAGCCCCAGCATTTT
CASSDGLSNQPQHF
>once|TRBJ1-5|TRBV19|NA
TGTGCCAGTAGTATGCAGAGCAATCAGCCCCAGCATTTT
CASSMQSNQPQHF
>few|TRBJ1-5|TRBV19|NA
TGTGCCAGTAGTATAGGTGTCCTCTCCAATCAGCCCCAGCATTTT
CASSIGVLSNQPQHF
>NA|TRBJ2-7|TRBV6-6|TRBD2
TGTGCCAGCAGAGGGACTAGCCACTACGAGCAGTACTTC
CASRGTSHYEQYF
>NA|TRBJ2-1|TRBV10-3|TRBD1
TGTGCCTCCCGTCAGGTGAGGGACAGGGGGCGTCCCTACTACAATGAGCAGTTCTTC
CASRQVRDRGRPYYNEQFF
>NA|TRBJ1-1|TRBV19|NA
TGTGCCAGTAGGGGGAAGGGGACCCTGAACACTGAAGCTTTCTTT
CASRGKGTLNTEAFF
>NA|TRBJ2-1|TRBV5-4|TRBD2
TGTGCCAGCAGCCGGCCACTAGCGGGAGTGAACAATGAGCAGTTCTTC
CASSRPLAGVNNEQFF
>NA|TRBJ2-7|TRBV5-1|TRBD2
TGCGCCAGCAGCAACCCGGGACTAGCGGACTACGAGCAGTACTTC
CASSNPGLADYEQYF
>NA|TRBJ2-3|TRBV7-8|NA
TGTGCCAGCAGCTTAGCGGGAGTCCCCACAGATACGCAGTATTTT
CASSLAGVPTDTQYF
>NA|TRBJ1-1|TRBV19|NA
TGTGCCAGTAGGAACCTTCAAAGGACGGATGAAGCTTTCTTT
CASRNLQRTDEAFF
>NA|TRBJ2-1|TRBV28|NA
TGTGCCAGCAGTTTACCGGGCACTCAACACAATGAGCAGTTCTTC
CASSLPGTQHNEQFF
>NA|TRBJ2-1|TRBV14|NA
TGTGCCAGCAGCCAAGATAGGCTGACTAATGAGCAGTTCTTC
CASSQDRLTNEQFF
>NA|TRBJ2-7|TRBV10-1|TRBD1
TGCGCCAGCAATGAGGGACAGGGCTACGAGCAGTACTTC
CASNEGQGYEQYF
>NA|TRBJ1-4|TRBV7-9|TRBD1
TGTGCCAGCAGCCTAGGATCGGGACAGCTTAATGAAAAACTGTTTTTT
CASSLGSGQLNEKLFF
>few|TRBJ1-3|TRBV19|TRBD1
TGTGCCAGTAGCAGAGGGACAGGGGGCTTTAGATCCTCTGGAAACACCATATATTTT
CASSRGTGGFRSSGNTIYF
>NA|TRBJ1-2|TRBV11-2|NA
TGTGCCAGCAGCTTAGATTGGGGAACTAATGGCTACACCTTC
CASSLDWGTNGYTF
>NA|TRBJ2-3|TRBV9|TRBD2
TGTGCCAGCAGCGACGGACTAGCGGGACGCTTATCTAGCACAGATACGCAGTATTTT
CASSDGLAGRLSSTDTQYF
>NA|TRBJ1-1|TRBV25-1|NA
TGTGCCAGCAGTGAACAGGGTCTCGAAACTGAAGCTTTCTTT
CASSEQGLETEAFF
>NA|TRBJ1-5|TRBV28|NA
TGTGCCAGCAGTGACTACAGGGATCAGCCCCAGCATTTT
CASSDYRDQPQHF
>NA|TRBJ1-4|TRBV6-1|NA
TGTGCCAGCAGTCCCCCTGAGGGTTACGGAAAACTGTTTTTT
CASSPPEGYGKLFF
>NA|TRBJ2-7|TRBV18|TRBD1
TGTGCCAGCTCATCACAGGGGGCTTACTCCTACGAGCAGTACTTC
CASSSQGAYSYEQYF
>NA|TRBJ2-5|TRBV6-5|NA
TGTGCCAGCAGAAAGACAGGCCGGCAAGAGACCCAGTACTTC
CASRKTGRQETQYF